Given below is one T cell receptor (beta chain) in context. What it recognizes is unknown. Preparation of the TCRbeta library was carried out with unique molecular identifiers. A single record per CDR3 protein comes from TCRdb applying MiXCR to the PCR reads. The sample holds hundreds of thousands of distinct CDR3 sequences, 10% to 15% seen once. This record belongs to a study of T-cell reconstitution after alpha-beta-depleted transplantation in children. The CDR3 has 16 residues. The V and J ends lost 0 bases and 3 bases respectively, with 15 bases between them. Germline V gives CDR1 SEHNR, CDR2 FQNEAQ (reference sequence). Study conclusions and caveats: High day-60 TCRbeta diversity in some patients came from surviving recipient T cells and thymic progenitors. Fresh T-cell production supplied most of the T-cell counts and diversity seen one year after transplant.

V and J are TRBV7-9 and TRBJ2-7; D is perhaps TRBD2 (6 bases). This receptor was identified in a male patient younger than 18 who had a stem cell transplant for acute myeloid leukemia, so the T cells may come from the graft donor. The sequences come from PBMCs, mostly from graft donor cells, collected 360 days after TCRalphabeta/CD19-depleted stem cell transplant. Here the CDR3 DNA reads TGTGCCAGCAGCTTAGCGCCTGTTAGCGGTTACTACGAGCAGTACTTC. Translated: CASSLAPVSGYYEQYF.